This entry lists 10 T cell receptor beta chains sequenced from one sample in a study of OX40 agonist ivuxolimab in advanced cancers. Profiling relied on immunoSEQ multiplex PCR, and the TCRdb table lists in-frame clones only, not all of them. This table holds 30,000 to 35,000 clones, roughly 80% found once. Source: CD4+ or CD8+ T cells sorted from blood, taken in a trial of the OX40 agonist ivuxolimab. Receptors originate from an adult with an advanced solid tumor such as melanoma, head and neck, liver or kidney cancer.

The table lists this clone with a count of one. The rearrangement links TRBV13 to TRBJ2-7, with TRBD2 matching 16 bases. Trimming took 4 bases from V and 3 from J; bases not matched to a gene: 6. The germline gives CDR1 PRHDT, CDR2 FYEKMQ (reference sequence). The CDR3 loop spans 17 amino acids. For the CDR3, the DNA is TGTGCCAGCAGCTCTCCGGGACTAGCGGGGGGGGTCTACGAGCAGTACTTC. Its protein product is CASSSPGLAGGVYEQYF.

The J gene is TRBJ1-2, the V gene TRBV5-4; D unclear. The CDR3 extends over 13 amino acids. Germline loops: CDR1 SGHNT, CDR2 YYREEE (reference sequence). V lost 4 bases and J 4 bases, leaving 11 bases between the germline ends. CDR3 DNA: TGTGCCAGCAGCGCGGACCTGACCTATGGCTACACCTTC. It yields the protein CASSADLTYGYTF.

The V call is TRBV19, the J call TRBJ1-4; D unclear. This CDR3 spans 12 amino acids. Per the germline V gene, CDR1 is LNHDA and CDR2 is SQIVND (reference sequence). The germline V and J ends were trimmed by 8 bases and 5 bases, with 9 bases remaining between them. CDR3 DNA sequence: TGTGCCAGTTATGGGCAGAATGAAAAACTGTTTTTT. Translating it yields CASYGQNEKLFF. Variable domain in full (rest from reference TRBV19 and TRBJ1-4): DGGITQSPKYLFRKEGQNVTLSCEQNLNHDAMYWYRQDPGQGLRLIYYSQIVNDFQKGDIAEGYSVSREKKESFPLTVTSAQKNPTAFYLCASYGQNEKLFFGSGTQLSVL.

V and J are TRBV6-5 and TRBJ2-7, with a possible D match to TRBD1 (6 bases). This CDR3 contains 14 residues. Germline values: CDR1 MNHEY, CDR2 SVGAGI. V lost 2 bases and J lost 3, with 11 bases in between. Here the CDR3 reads CASSYQGNGYEQYF. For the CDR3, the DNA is TGTGCCAGCAGTTACCAGGGGAATGGCTACGAGCAGTACTTC.

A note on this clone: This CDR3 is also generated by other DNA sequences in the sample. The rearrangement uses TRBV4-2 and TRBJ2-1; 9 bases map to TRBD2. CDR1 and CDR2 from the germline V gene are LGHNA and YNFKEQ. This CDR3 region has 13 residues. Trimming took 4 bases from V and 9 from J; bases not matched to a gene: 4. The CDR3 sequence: CASSPSGVSEQFF. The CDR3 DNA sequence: TGTGCCAGCAGCCCTAGCGGGGTGAGTGAGCAGTTCTTC.

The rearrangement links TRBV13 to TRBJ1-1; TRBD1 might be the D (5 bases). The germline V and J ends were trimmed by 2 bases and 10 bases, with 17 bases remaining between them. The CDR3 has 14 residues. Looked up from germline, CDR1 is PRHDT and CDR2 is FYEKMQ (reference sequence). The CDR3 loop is CASSLRYEVGGAFF. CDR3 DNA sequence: TGTGCCAGCAGCTTACGGTATGAGGTGGGGGGAGCTTTCTTT.

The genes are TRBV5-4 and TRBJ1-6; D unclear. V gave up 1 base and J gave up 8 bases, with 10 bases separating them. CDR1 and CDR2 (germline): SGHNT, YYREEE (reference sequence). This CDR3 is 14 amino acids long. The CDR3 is CASSLSQPDSPLHF. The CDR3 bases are TGTGCCAGCAGCTTGAGTCAACCGGATTCACCCCTCCACTTT.

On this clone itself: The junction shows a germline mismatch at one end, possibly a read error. The CDR3 spells CASSLFGAEAFF. The CDR3 nucleotides read TGCGCCAGCAGCTTATTTGGGGCTGAGGCTTTCTTT. The V call is TRBV5-1, the J call TRBJ1-1, with D tentatively TRBD1 (5 bases). Per germline, CDR1 SGHRS and CDR2 YFSETQ. The CDR3 runs to 12 residues.

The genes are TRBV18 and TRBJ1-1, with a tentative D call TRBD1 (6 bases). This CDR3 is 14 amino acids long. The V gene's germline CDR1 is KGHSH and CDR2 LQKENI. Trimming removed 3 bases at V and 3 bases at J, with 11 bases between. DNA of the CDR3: TGTGCCAGCTCACCCACAGGGAGCGACACTGAAGCTTTCTTT. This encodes CASSPTGSDTEAFF.

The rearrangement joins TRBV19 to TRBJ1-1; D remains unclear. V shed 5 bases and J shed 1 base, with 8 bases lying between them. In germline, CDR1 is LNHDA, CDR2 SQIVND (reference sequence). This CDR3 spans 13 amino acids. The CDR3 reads CASSSNSNTEAFF. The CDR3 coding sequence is TGTGCCAGTAGTTCTAACTCGAACACTGAAGCTTTCTTT.